The entry below gives a single T cell receptor (beta chain) sequence along with its context. Its antigen is not identified. The CDR3 contains 13 residues. The germline CDR1 and CDR2 sequences are SQVTM and ANQGSEA. V lost 3 bases and J lost 3, with 8 bases in between. Assay used: immunoSEQ multiplex PCR; TCRdb lists only in-frame clones, some missing. This table has approximately 2,000,000 clones, around 93% appearing once. The entry originates in a study of shared clonotypes between healthy human individuals. The wider study: The cohort had two women and a few men, ages 18 to 49. Per donor, three plates held CD4 naive cells, three held CD4 memory, two held CD8 naive and one held CD8 memory.

Overall study findings and caveats: Clonotypes which were not shared had lower generation probabilities than clonotypes that all four donors shared.

Naive CD8 cells lacked CD45RO, underwent positive selection for CCR7 and left out terminally differentiated effector memory CD45RA+ cells. Caucasian adults residing in Nashville, Tennessee made up all the donors. The source is a man aged 18 to 30 in good health. Some clones in this sample may be carry-over from other donors' samples. The J gene is TRBJ2-2, the V gene TRBV29-1; the D is unclear. Material for sequencing was naive CD8+ T cells from PBMCs. The CDR3 is CSVDGQHTGELFF. In DNA, the CDR3 is TGCAGCGTTGACGGCCAACACACCGGGGAGCTGTTTTTT.